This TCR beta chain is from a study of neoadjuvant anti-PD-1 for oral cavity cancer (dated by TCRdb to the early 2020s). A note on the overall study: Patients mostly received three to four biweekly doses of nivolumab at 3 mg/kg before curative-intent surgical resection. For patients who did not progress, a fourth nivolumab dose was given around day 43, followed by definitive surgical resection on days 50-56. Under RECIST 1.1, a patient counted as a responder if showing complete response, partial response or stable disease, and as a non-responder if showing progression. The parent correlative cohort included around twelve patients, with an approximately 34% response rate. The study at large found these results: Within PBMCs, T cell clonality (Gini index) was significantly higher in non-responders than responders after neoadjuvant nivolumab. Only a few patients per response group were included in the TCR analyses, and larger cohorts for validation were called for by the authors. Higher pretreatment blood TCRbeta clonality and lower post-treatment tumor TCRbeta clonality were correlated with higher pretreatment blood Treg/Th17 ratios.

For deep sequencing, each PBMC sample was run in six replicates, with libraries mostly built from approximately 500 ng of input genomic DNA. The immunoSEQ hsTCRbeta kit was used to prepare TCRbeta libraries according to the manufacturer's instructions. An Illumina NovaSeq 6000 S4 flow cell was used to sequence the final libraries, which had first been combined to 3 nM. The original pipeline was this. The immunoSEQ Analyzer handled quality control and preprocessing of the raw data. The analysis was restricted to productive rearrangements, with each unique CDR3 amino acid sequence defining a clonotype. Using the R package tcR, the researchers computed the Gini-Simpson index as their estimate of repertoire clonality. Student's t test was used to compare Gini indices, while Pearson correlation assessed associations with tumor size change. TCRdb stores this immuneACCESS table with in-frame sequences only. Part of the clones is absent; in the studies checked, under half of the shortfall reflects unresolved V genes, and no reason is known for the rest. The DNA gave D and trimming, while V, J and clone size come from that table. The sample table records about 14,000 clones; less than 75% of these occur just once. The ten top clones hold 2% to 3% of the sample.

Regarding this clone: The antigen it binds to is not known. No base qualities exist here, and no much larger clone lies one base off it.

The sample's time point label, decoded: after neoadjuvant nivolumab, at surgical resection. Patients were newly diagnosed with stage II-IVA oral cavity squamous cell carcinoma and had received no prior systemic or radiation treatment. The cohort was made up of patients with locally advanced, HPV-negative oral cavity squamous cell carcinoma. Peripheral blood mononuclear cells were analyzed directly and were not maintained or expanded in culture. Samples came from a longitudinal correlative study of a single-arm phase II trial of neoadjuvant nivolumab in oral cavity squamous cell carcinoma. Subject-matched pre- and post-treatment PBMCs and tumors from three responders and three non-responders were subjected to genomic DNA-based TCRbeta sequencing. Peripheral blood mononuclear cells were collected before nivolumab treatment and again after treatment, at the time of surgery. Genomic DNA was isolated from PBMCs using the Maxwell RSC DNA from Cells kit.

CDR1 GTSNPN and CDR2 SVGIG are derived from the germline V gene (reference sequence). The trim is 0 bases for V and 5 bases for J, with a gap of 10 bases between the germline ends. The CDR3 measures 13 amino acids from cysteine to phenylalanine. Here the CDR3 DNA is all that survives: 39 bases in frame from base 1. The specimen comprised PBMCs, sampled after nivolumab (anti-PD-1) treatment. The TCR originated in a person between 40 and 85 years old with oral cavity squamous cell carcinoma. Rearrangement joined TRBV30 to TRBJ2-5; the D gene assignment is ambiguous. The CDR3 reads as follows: CAWSVKGRETQYF. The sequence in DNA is TGTGCCTGGAGTGTAAAGGGAAGGGAGACCCAGTACTTC.